This TCR beta chain was obtained from a study of T cells in Graves' hyperthyroidism and ophthalmopathy. On the study more broadly: Once the initial diagnosis was made, peripheral blood was obtained before any treatment. Study-level points and caveats: A model of 13 V-J features distinguished ophthalmopathy from stable hyperthyroidism. The model's output predicted ophthalmopathy at a median of roughly 6.9 months prior to onset.

Amplification of TCR beta CDR3 regions used RNA as the template. A first-round RT-PCR of the TCR CDR3 used the HTBI primer set. TCRdb re-called the multiplex PCR reads through MiXCR, storing one row per CDR3 protein. The sample carries about half a million distinct CDR3 sequences, 15% to 20% recorded once. Germline loops: CDR1 SQVTM, CDR2 ANQGSEA. CDR3 size: 12 residues. V lost 5 bases to trimming and J lost 4 bases; unmatched junction nucleotides: 2. In its sample, this clonotype was seen many times. What it binds is unknown. The TCR originated in a woman aged 25 to 39 with Graves' ophthalmopathy. Sequencing used blood. This rearrangement joins TRBV29-1 to TRBJ1-5; 7 nucleotides align to TRBD1. DNA of the CDR3: TGCAGCGTTACACAGGGGAATCAGCCCCAGCATTTT. This encodes CSVTQGNQPQHF.